The T cell receptor beta chain described here comes from a study of T cell repertoires in ileal Crohn's disease. The germline gives CDR1 SGHTA, CDR2 FQGTGA. The CDR3 spans 16 residues. The V end was cut by 1 base, the J end by 0 bases, with 12 bases between. Specified time point: inflamed ileum from the surgical specimen. Clones were sequenced by immunoSEQ multiplex PCR, and TCRdb holds only the in-frame ones, with some missing. The table includes around 6,000 clones, approximately 80% detected once. The sequence came from an adult with Crohn's disease. The sequencing input was ileal tissue. J is TRBJ2-5 and V is TRBV7-3, with TRBD2 as a possible D gene (5 bases). The DNA of the CDR3 is TGTGCCAGCAGCTTAAGTGTGTCGGGGAACCAAGAGACCCAGTACTTC. Translation gives CASSLSVSGNQETQYF. Variable domain in full (rest from reference TRBV7-3 and TRBJ2-5): GAGVSQTPSNKVTEKGKYVELRCDPISGHTALYWYRQSLGQGPEFLIYFQGTGAADDSGLPNDRFFAVRPEGSVSTLKIQRTERGDSAVYLCASSLSVSGNQETQYFGPGTRLLVL.